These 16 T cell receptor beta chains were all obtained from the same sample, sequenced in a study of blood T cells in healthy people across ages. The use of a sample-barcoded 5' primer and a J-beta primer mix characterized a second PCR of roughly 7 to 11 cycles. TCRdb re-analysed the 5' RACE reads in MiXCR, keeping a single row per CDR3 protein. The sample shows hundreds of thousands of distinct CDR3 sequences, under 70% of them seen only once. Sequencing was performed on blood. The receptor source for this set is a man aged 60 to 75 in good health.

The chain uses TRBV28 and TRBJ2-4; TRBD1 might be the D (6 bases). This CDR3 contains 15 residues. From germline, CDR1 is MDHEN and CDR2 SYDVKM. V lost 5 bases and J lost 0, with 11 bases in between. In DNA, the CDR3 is TGTGCCAGCAGTACTGGACAGTTAGCCAAAAACATTCAGTACTTC. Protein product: CASSTGQLAKNIQYF.

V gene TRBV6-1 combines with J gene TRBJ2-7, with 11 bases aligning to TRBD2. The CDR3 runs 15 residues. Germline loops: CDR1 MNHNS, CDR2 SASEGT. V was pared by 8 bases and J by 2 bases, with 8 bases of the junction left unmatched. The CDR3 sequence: CASLQLAGEPYEQYF. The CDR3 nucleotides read TGTGCCAGCTTACAACTAGCGGGGGAACCCTACGAGCAGTACTTC.

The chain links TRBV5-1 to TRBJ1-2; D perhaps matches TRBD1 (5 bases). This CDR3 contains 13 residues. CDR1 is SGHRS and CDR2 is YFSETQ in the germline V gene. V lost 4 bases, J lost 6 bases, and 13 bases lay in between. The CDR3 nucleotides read TGCGCCAGCAGCCCCGGGGGGTCGGATGGCTACACCTTC. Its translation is CASSPGGSDGYTF. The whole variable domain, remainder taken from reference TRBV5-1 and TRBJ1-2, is KAGVTQTPRYLIKTRGQQVTLSCSPISGHRSVSWYQQTPGQGLQFLFEYFSETQRNKGNFPGRFSGRQFSNSRSEMNVSTLELGDSALYLCASSPGGSDGYTFGSGTRLTVV.

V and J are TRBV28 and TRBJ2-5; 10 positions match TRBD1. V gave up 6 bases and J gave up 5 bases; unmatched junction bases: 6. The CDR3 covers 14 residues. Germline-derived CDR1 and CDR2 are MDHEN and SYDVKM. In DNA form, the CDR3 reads TGTGCCAGCAGAGGGACAGGGGTACGGGAGACCCAGTACTTC. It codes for CASRGTGVRETQYF. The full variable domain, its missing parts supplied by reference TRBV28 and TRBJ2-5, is DVKVTQSSRYLVKRTGEKVFLECVQDMDHENMFWYRQDPGLGLRLIYFSYDVKMKEKGDIPEGYSVSREKKERFSLILESASTNQTSMYLCASRGTGVRETQYFGPGTRLLVL.

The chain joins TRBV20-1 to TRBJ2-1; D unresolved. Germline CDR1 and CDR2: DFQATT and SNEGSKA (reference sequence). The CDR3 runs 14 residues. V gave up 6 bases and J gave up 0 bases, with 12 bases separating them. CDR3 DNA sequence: TGCAGTGCAAGAACTGGTATCTCCTACAATGAGCAGTTCTTC. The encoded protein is CSARTGISYNEQFF.

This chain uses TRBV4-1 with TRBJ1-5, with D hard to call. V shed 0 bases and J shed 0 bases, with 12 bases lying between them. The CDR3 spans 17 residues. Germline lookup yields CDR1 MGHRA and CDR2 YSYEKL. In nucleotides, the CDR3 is TGCGCCAGCAGCCAAGAAGCGGCAGATTATAGCAATCAGCCCCAGCATTTT. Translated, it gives CASSQEAADYSNQPQHF.

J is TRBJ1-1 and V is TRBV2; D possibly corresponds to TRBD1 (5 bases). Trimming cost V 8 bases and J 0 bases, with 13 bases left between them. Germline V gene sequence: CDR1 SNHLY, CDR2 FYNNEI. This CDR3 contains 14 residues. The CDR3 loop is CASQSRVMNTEAFF. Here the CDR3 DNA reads TGTGCCAGCCAATCCAGGGTGATGAACACTGAAGCTTTCTTT.

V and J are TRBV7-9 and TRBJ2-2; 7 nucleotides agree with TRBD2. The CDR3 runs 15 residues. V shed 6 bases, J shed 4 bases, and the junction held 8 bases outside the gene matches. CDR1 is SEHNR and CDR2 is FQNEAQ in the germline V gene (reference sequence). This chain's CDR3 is CASRPGGKGTGELFF. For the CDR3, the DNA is TGTGCCAGCAGACCCGGGGGGAAGGGCACCGGGGAGCTGTTTTTT.

The CDR3 is CASSYHGGSNYEQYF. The CDR3 DNA is TGTGCCAGCAGTTACCATGGGGGGTCGAACTACGAGCAGTACTTC. The V call is TRBV6-2 or TRBV6-3, the J call TRBJ2-7; TRBD2 might be the D (6 bases). The germline V gene has CDR1 MNHEY and CDR2 SVGEGT. Trimming cost V 2 bases and J 3 bases, with 14 bases left between them. The CDR3 spans 15 residues.

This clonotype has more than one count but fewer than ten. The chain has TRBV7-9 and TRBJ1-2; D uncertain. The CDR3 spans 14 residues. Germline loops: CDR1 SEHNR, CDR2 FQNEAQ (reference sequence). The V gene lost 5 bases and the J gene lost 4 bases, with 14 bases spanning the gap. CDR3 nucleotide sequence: TGTGCCAGCAGCCCGGCCGGCGGGTTCTATGGCTACACCTTC. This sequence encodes CASSPAGGFYGYTF.

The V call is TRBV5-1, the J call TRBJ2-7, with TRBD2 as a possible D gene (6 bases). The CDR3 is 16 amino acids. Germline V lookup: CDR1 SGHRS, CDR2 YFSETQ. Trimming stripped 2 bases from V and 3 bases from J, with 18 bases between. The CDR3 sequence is CASSFSGERTIYEQYF. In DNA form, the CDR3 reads TGCGCCAGCAGCTTTTCGGGTGAACGGACTATCTACGAGCAGTACTTC.

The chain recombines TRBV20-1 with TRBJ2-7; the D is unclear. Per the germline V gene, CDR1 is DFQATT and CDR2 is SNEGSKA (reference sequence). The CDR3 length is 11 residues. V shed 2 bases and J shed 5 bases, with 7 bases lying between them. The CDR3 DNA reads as TGCAGTGCTAGACAGGCTAACGAGCAGTACTTC. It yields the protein CSARQANEQYF.

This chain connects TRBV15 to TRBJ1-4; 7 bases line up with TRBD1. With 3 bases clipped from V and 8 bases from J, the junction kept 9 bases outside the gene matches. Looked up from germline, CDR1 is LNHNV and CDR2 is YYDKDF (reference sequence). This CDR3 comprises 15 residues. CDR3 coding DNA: TGTGCCACCAGCAGTATCGACAGGGAGGGAGAAAAACTGTTTTTT. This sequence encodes CATSSIDREGEKLFF.

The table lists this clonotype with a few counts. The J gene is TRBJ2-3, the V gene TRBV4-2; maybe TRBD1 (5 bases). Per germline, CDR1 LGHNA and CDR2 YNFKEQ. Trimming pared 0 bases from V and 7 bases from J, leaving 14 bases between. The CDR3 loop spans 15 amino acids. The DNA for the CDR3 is TGTGCCAGCAGCCAAGATCTTTCAGGGATGAATACGCAGTATTTT. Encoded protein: CASSQDLSGMNTQYF.

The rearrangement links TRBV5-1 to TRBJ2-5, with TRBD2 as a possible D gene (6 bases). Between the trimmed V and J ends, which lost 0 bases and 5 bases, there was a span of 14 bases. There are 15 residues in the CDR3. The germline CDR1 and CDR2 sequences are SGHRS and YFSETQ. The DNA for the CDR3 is TGCGCCAGCAGCTTGGCCCCCGCTAGCGCGGAGACCCAGTACTTC. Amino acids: CASSLAPASAETQYF.

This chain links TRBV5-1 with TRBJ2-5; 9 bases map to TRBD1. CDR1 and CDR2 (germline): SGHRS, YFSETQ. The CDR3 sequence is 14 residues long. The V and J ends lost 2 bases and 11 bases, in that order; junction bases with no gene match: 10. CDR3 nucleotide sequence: TGCGCCAGCAGCTTCGACAGGGGGGGACGTAGGCAGTACTTC. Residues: CASSFDRGGRRQYF.